There are a few counts of the clone carrying this T cell receptor (beta chain). This table comes from immunoSEQ multiplex PCR, and its TCRdb copy is limited to in-frame clones, with some not included. The table includes around 60,000 clones, 70% to 80% detected once. The source of the sample is a study of blood T cell repertoires in COVID-19. Study-wide background: PBMCs, B-cell-depleted T cells, or T cells were the source of the cDNA or gDNA that made up the material.

Germline V gene lookup returns CDR1 LGHNA and CDR2 YNFKEQ. The CDR3 extends over 18 amino acids. The junction had 16 bases not matched to a gene; V was cut back by 1 base and J by 9 bases. This clonotype was sampled from a man at least 80 years old with active or convalescent COVID-19. This sequence joins TRBV4-2 and TRBJ2-1; 9 bases fit TRBD2. Sample: peripheral blood. Here the CDR3 reads CASSQGVREGVSSGEQFF. The CDR3 DNA is TGTGCCAGCAGCCAAGGAGTGCGGGAGGGCGTATCATCGGGTGAGCAGTTCTTC.